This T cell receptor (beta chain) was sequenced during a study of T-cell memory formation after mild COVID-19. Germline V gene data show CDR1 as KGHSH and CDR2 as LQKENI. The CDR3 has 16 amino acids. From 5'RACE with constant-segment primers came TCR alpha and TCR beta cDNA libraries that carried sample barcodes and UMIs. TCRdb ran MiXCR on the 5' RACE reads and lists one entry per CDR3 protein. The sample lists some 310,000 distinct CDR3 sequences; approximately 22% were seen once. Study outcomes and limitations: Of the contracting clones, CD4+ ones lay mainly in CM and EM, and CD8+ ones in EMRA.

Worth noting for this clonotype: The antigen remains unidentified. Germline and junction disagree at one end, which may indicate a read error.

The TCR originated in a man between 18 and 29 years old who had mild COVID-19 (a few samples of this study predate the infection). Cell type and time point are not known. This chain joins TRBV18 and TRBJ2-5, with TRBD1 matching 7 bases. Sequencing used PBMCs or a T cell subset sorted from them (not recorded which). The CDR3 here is CASSPPAQGSKETQYF. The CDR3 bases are TGTGCCAGCTCCCCACCGGCACAGGGGTCTAAAGAGACCCAGTACTTC.